This T cell receptor (beta chain) was found in a study of T-cell reconstitution after alpha-beta-depleted transplantation in children. The sample holds many counts of this clonotype. Antigen specificity is unknown. Findings and limits, study-wide: As was reported, about two months after transplant, alpha-beta T cells came from several hundred expanded graft clones. The high TCRbeta diversity at day 60 in some patients came from surviving recipient T cells and thymic progenitors. Most T-cell counts and diversity one year after the transplant came from T cells that were newly produced.

Preparing the TCRbeta library involved the use of unique molecular identifiers. TCRdb recomputed calls from the PCR reads with MiXCR, one row per CDR3 protein. The sample carries about 90,000 distinct CDR3 sequences, 15% to 19% recorded once. After removal of 4 bases from V and 13 bases from J, the junction contained 11 bases not matched to a gene. The CDR3 is made up of 15 amino acids. The input for sequencing was PBMCs, mostly from graft donor cells, taken 180 days after TCRalphabeta/CD19-depleted stem cell transplant. This rearrangement joins TRBV12-3 or TRBV12-4 to TRBJ1-4; 11 bases map to TRBD1. This TCR was sampled from a male patient aged 2-10 years who had a stem cell transplant for acute lymphoblastic leukemia, so the T cells may come from the graft donor. The CDR3 bases are TGTGCCAGCAGTTCCAGGGACAGGGGGACGGGCGTACTGTTTTTT. As protein: CASSSRDRGTGVLFF.